Here is one T cell receptor (beta chain) with its context. This receptor's antigen is unknown. Base qualities are not recorded, but no much larger clone differs from it by a single base. TCRbeta CDR3 regions were amplified from genomic DNA using the immunoSEQ Assay, a bias-controlled multiplex PCR. The authors processed their data as follows. Nucleated cell counts per sample were estimated from amplification of reference gene primers within the assay. Sequence reads were collapsed and filtered to measure the absolute abundance of every unique TCRbeta CDR3 rearrangement. For each sample, productive Simpson clonality was calculated as the square root of Simpson's diversity index over productive rearrangements. Entries here come from immuneACCESS through TCRdb and include only in-frame sequences with V and J called. Some clones fail to appear in such tables; in the studies checked, an unresolved V gene covers under half of the shortfall, and the cause of the remainder is unknown. That table furnishes V, J and clone size, whereas the DNA furnished D and trimming. The sample yields some 66,000 clones; around 82% were counted once. The leading ten clones occupy 6.6% of the sample.

The CDR3 has 15 amino acids, counting the end cysteine and phenylalanine. Only the CDR3 portion is preserved as DNA: 45 bases, with reading frame beginning at the first base. Unmatched junction bases come to 9, with V trimmed by 6 bases and J by 4 bases. CDR1 and CDR2 (MNHEY, SVGAGI) derive from the germline V gene. This sample was included in a study of blood T cell repertoires in COVID-19 (dated by TCRdb to the early 2020s). Broadly, across the study: Collaborator samples came from the United States, Italy and Spain and covered acute and convalescent phases of COVID-19. The samples were drawn from two sources: the first 160 participants of the ongoing ImmuneRACE study, and about 1,300 subjects contributed by 6 global collaborators. Deeply sampled blood TCRbeta repertoires from subjects exposed to, actively infected with, or recovered from COVID-19 were included in the dataset. The repertoires were released in a freely available public database meant as a resource for research on the immune response to SARS-CoV-2. Where available, HLA class I and class II types were taken from metadata supplied by the sample provider and were not determined by assay-based typing. The prospective study material was composed of cDNA or gDNA derived from T cells, B-cell-depleted T cells, or PBMCs. Sample metadata almost always included a de-identified subject ID, COVID-19 status, age in years and sex. Study-wide findings and limitations: Clinical and demographic metadata were provided uncurated, with the amount varying by source and participant.

Each collaborating institution followed its own protocols to collect whole blood in K2EDTA tubes. Collaborator samples were shipped for TCRbeta analysis as frozen whole blood, isolated PBMCs, or DNA extracted from either sample type. What was sequenced was peripheral blood. This receptor was obtained from a man between 60 and 70 years old with acute or convalescent COVID-19. Here the chain combines TRBV6-5 and TRBJ2-1, with 7 bases matching TRBD2. The base sequence is TGTGCCAGCAGGACTGACCTAGCGGTATACAATGAGCAGTTCTTC. Its translation is CASRTDLAVYNEQFF.